This T cell receptor beta chain comes out of a study of CD8 T cells in ankylosing spondylitis. The CDR3 has 13 amino acids. Looked up from germline, CDR1 is SEHNR and CDR2 is FQNEAQ (reference sequence). V was trimmed by 3 bases and J by 8 bases, leaving 13 bases between them. This clonotype was detected ten times or more. As yet, its antigen is unknown. Scientists made TCR beta libraries using quantitative 5'-RACE with molecular barcodes. TCRdb recomputed calls from the 5' RACE reads with MiXCR, one row per CDR3 protein. The data hold 200,000 to 250,000 distinct CDR3 sequences, with about 10% observed a single time. Study-wide results and caveats: Some motif variants were previously reported in reactive arthritis synovial fluid and blood. Ankylosing spondylitis blood appeared to be characterized by a TCR beta motif of under ten highly homologous variants. Significantly higher representation of disease-linked clones was reported for matched ankylosing spondylitis synovial fluid.

The sequenced sample was blood, either unsorted or a sorted T cell fraction (not recorded which). The gene calls are TRBV7-9 and TRBJ1-2; tentatively, D is TRBD1 (6 bases). The clonotype was recovered from a male donor with ankylosing spondylitis or in good health (not recorded which). CDR3 coding DNA: TGTGCCAGCAGCTTTAACCAGGGGCTGGGCTACACCTTC. It encodes CASSFNQGLGYTF.